In this sample, the clone carrying this TCR beta chain turned up many times. The sample comes from a study of Graves' ophthalmopathy and Graves' hyperthyroidism. Amplified TCR beta CDR3 regions were obtained using RNA transcripts as template. Second-round multiplex PCR followed a first-round RT-PCR using HTBI primers. One entry per CDR3 protein results from TCRdb running MiXCR on the multiplex PCR reads. The sample holds roughly 610,000 distinct CDR3 sequences; approximately 21% are singletons and the top ten take roughly 6.9%. This CDR3 has 14 residues. The V gene's germline CDR1 is SGHRS and CDR2 YFSETQ. V lost 3 bases to trimming and J lost 5 bases; unmatched junction nucleotides: 7.

This sequence originates from a young woman with stable Graves' hyperthyroidism. Some clones in this sample may be carry-over from other donors' samples. Specimen: peripheral blood. This chain uses TRBV5-1 with TRBJ1-2, with 7 positions matching TRBD1. CDR3 in DNA: TGCGCCAGCAGCTCGGACGACAGGGAATATGGCTACACCTTC. This sequence encodes CASSSDDREYGYTF.